Listed below are T cell receptor beta chains from one sample, sequenced in a study of blood T cell repertoires in COVID-19. Using immunoSEQ multiplex PCR, the repertoire was profiled, and TCRdb retains in-frame clones only, with some absent. The table lists about 150,000 clones, about 83% of them singletons, with approximately 18% in the top ten. What was sequenced was peripheral blood. Receptor source: a woman aged 70 to 79 who had recovered from COVID-19. Each CDR3 is given with its conserved first and last residue. Each record gives: V gene, D gene, J gene, clone size, CDR3 DNA, CDR3 protein. A D gene is named only where the DNA matches it firmly. Clone size, where shown, is once, few, many, or a class for clones that have expanded.

TRBV19	TRBD1	TRBJ1-1	-	TGTGCCAGTAGTACCGGGACAGGGAGGCCCATGAACACTGAAGCTTTCTTT	CASSTGTGRPMNTEAFF
TRBV5-4	-	TRBJ1-1	many	TGTGCCAGCAGCTCCCACCGGTCGGGCACTGAAGCTTTCTTT	CASSSHRSGTEAFF
TRBV7-9	TRBD1	TRBJ1-5	-	TGTGCCAGCAGCGGGGGGACAGGGGGCGGTCAGCCCCAGCATTTT	CASSGGTGGGQPQHF
TRBV7-2	-	TRBJ2-7	-	TGTGCCAGCAGCCCCGGACTGCACCCGTACGAGCAGTACTTC	CASSPGLHPYEQYF
TRBV29-1	-	TRBJ2-3	-	TGCAGCGTCTCGATGGGGGGTGGGACAGATACGCAGTATTTT	CSVSMGGGTDTQYF
TRBV2	TRBD1	TRBJ1-1	-	TGTGCCAGCAGTGGGGGACAGACCCACCCTGAAGCTTTCTTT	CASSGGQTHPEAFF
TRBV19	-	TRBJ1-6	many	TGTGCCAGTAGTATAGGTACAGGGTCGGGATCACCCCTCCACTTT	CASSIGTGSGSPLHF
TRBV7-9	TRBD1	TRBJ2-7	-	TGTGCCAGCAGCTTAGTCGCGGGACAGGGGACCTACGAGCAGTACTTC	CASSLVAGQGTYEQYF
TRBV6-1	TRBD1	TRBJ1-6	-	TGTGCCAGCAGTGAAGCGGGGGGACAGGGGAGGGGGACCCTCCACTTT	CASSEAGGQGRGTLHF
TRBV11-2	-	TRBJ2-7	-	TGTGCCAGCAGCTTCGGGGGTAGGGCCTCCTACGAGCAGTACTTC	CASSFGGRASYEQYF
TRBV7-9	TRBD1	TRBJ1-2	-	TGTGCCAGCAGCCGAGGGGGCTCATATTATGGCTACACCTTC	CASSRGGSYYGYTF
TRBV6-1	-	TRBJ2-3	-	TGTGCCAGCAGTGAACCCAACACAGATACGCAGTATTTT	CASSEPNTDTQYF
TRBV12-3/TRBV12-4	TRBD1	TRBJ1-2	-	TGTGCCAGCAGTCCAACAGGGGTGTATGGCTACACCTTC	CASSPTGVYGYTF
TRBV10-2	-	TRBJ2-2	-	TGCGCCAGCAGTGATAGGGGCAGGGTGACCGGGGAGCTGTTTTTT	CASSDRGRVTGELFF
TRBV7-8	-	TRBJ1-1	-	TGTGCCAGCAGCTTGGACACAGCGCTAAAAGCTTTCTTT	CASSLDTALKAFF
TRBV7-8	TRBD1	TRBJ1-2	-	TGTGCCAGCAGCCCAGGGGGTTTGGGAGGCTACACCTTC	CASSPGGLGGYTF
TRBV10-3	TRBD2	TRBJ2-7	-	TGTGCCATCAGCGGGACTAGCGGGAGCTACGAGCAGTACTTC	CAISGTSGSYEQYF
TRBV7-2	-	TRBJ2-6	-	TGTGCCAGCAGCCCCGGACCCGCGGGGGGGGCCAACGTCCTGACTTTC	CASSPGPAGGANVLTF
TRBV12-3/TRBV12-4	TRBD1	TRBJ2-7	-	TGTGCCAGCAGTTTGACAGGGCGATACGAGCAGTACTTC	CASSLTGRYEQYF
TRBV24-1	TRBD2	TRBJ2-7	-	TGTGCCACCAGTGACCGACTAGCGGGGGACGAGCAGTACTTC	CATSDRLAGDEQYF
TRBV7-9	TRBD1	TRBJ2-7	-	TGTGCCAGCAGGGGACAGGGAAATTACTACGAGCAGTACTTC	CASRGQGNYYEQYF
TRBV4-1	-	TRBJ1-4	-	TGCGCCAGCAGCGATCAACAGGGTCAGGTTGAAAAACTGTTTTTT	CASSDQQGQVEKLFF
TRBV4-1	-	TRBJ1-2	few	TGCGCCAGCAGCCAAGGGCGGCAGGGGCATAGCTATGGCTACACCTTC	CASSQGRQGHSYGYTF
TRBV7-2	-	TRBJ1-2	-	TGTGCCAGCACCCCGGGGAGCGAACGGGGTGGCTACACCTTC	CASTPGSERGGYTF
TRBV15	-	TRBJ1-2	-	TGTGCCACCAGCAGACGCGACAGGTCTAACTATGGCTACACCTTC	CATSRRDRSNYGYTF
TRBV28	TRBD1	TRBJ1-1	-	TGTGCCAGCACATGGCAGGGGGCTTGGGGGAACACTGAAGCTTTCTTT	CASTWQGAWGNTEAFF
TRBV28	TRBD1	TRBJ2-1	once	TGTGCCAGCAGCCCCCCAGTGGGACAGGGGTTACCAAATGAGCAGTTCTTC	CASSPPVGQGLPNEQFF
TRBV2	-	TRBJ1-3	-	TGTGCCAGCATCGAGGGACTGGCGAGGGACACCATATATTTT	CASIEGLARDTIYF
TRBV3-1/TRBV3-2	-	TRBJ2-7	-	TGTGCCAGCAGCCAAGGATCAGGCCACTCCTACGAGCAGTACTTC	CASSQGSGHSYEQYF
TRBV5-1	-	TRBJ2-4	-	TGCGCCAGCAGCTTGGTACCGGGAAACATTCAGTACTTC	CASSLVPGNIQYF
TRBV5-1	-	TRBJ1-1	-	TGCGCCAGCAGCTGGGGACTTGGGACTGAAGCTTTCTTT	CASSWGLGTEAFF
TRBV6-5	-	TRBJ2-7	-	TGTGCCAGCCAACGGGAGTCCTGGTACGAGCAGTACTTC	CASQRESWYEQYF
TRBV7-9	-	TRBJ2-1	-	TGTGCCAGCAGCTTAGTTCGGTCGTCCTACAATGAGCAGTTCTTC	CASSLVRSSYNEQFF
TRBV5-4	-	TRBJ1-1	-	TGTGCCAGCAGCTTGGCGGGGGGGAACACTGAAGCTTTCTTT	CASSLAGGNTEAFF
TRBV28	-	TRBJ1-6	-	TGTGCCAGCAGTTTACGGACAAGTAATTCACCCCTCCACTTT	CASSLRTSNSPLHF
TRBV9	TRBD2	TRBJ2-1	-	TGTGCCAGCAGCGTAGGCGGGGGTTCCTACAATGAGCAGTTCTTC	CASSVGGGSYNEQFF
TRBV6-5	TRBD1	TRBJ1-2	-	TGTGCCAGCAGGGAGACAGGGGGGCTAGGCTACACCTTC	CASRETGGLGYTF
TRBV18	-	TRBJ1-3	few	TGTGCCAGCTCCCCAGGGCCCCGCTCTGGAAACACCATATATTTT	CASSPGPRSGNTIYF
TRBV28	-	TRBJ2-7	-	TGTGCCAGCAGTTCCCAGGGCCCAAGCTCCTACGAGCAGTACTTC	CASSSQGPSSYEQYF
TRBV5-4	-	TRBJ2-3	-	TGTGCCAGCAGCTTGGTGGGGGGGGCCGCCACAGATACGCAGTATTTT	CASSLVGGAATDTQYF
TRBV29-1	TRBD1	TRBJ1-4	-	TGCAGCGTTGATGGTCCCGGGGGACAGGGGGCGGGTGAAAAACTGTTTTTT	CSVDGPGGQGAGEKLFF
TRBV12-5	TRBD1	TRBJ1-6	-	TGTGCTAGTGGAACCCGGGACAGGAATTCACCCCTCCACTTT	CASGTRDRNSPLHF
TRBV18	-	TRBJ1-3	-	TGTGCCAGCTCACCACCCTCAGAAGCTGGAAACACCATATATTTT	CASSPPSEAGNTIYF
TRBV2	TRBD2	TRBJ2-2	-	TGTGCCAGCAGCCGCCCGGGACTAGCGGGCCGGGGGACCGGGGAGCTGTTTTTT	CASSRPGLAGRGTGELFF
TRBV11-3	-	TRBJ1-1	-	TGTGCCAGCAGCTTAAGGGACTCTAGCGGGGCTTTCTTT	CASSLRDSSGAFF
TRBV12-5	TRBD2	TRBJ2-2	-	TGTGCTAGTGGTCGACTAGCGGGCCACACCGGGGAGCTGTTTTTT	CASGRLAGHTGELFF
TRBV2	-	TRBJ1-5	few	TGTGCCAGCAGTGGAGGCCTTCAGCCCCAGCATTTT	CASSGGLQPQHF
TRBV2	-	TRBJ1-2	few	TGTGCCAGCAGGGACGGGGGCTATGGCTACACCTTC	CASRDGGYGYTF
TRBV4-1	-	TRBJ1-3	-	TGCGCCAGCAGCCAAGTTCTTCGTGACACCATATATTTT	CASSQVLRDTIYF
TRBV25-1	-	TRBJ1-2	-	TGTGCCAGCAGTGACCCCCGGGTCCCCTATGGCTACACCTTC	CASSDPRVPYGYTF
TRBV7-2	-	TRBJ1-6	-	TGTGCCAGCAGCTTGCCGCAAGGACGGGGGTATGTTGCACCCCTCCACTTT	CASSLPQGRGYVAPLHF
TRBV7-2	-	TRBJ2-1	-	TGTGCCAGCAGCTTCAACAGGGTGAGGAATGAGCAGTTCTTC	CASSFNRVRNEQFF
TRBV5-6	-	TRBJ1-2	-	TGTGCCAGCAGCTTGGGGCCCCGATTTGGCTACACCTTC	CASSLGPRFGYTF
TRBV5-1	-	TRBJ2-2	-	TGCGCCTGTTCCGCGGGGACCAGCACCGGGGAGCTGTTTTTT	CACSAGTSTGELFF
TRBV28	-	TRBJ2-3	-	TGTGCCAGCAGACCGGGGGGCGAGTCGGATACGCAGTATTTT	CASRPGGESDTQYF
TRBV24-1	-	TRBJ1-5	-	TGTGCCACCAGTGATTCCCGGACTGTGAGCAATCAGCCCCAGCATTTT	CATSDSRTVSNQPQHF